This paragraph covers one T cell receptor beta chain sequence. Its antigen remains unknown. This CDR3 is 13 amino acids long. Germline lookup yields CDR1 SGHTA and CDR2 FQGNSA. Trimming at V came to 5 bases and at J to 7 bases, leaving 4 bases not matched to a gene. Following RNA extraction, reverse transcription yielded cDNA that acted as the sequencing template. The table came from immunoSEQ multiplex PCR; TCRdb's copy has only in-frame clones and leaves some out. The sample lists 110,000 or so clones; approximately 55% were seen once. Specified treatment: oral pan-JAK inhibitor, 5-10 mg twice daily. These data come from a study of CD8+ T cells in alopecia areata. Study information: Treatment of the treated patients consisted of oral tofacitinib, 5 to 10 mg twice daily. Points from the study as a whole: Scalp samples also yield sequences of resident alphabeta T cells from normal skin.

The source of this sequence is a human donor with alopecia areata. The chain is built from TRBV7-2 and TRBJ1-2, with TRBD1 identical over 10 bases. The sample consisted of CD4+ T cells sorted from blood, taken at week 24, from a patient treated with tofacitinib. In nucleotides, the CDR3 is TGTGCCAGCAGCCCGGGACAGGGGTCTGGCTACACCTTC. This translates into CASSPGQGSGYTF.